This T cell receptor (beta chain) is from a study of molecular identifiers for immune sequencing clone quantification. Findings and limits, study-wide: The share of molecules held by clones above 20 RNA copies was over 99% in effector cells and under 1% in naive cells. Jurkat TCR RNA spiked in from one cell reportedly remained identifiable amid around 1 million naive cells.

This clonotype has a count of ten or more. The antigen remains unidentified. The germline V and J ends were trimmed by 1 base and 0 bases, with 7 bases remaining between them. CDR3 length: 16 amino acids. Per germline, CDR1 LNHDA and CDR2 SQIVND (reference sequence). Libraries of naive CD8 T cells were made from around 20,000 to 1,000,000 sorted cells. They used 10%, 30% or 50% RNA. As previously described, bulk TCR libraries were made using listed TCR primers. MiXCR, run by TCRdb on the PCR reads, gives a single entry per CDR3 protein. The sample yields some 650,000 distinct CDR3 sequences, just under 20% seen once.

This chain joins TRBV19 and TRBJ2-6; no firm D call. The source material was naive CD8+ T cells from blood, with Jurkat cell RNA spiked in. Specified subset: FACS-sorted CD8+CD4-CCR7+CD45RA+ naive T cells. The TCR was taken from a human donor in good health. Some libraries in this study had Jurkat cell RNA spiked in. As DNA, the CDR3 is TGTGCCAGTAGTATAGTAGGAAGCTCTGGGGCCAACGTCCTGACTTTC. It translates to CASSIVGSSGANVLTF. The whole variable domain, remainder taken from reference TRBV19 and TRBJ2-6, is DGGITQSPKYLFRKEGQNVTLSCEQNLNHDAMYWYRQDPGQGLRLIYYSQIVNDFQKGDIAEGYSVSREKKESFPLTVTSAQKNPTAFYLCASSIVGSSGANVLTFGAGSRLTVL.